A selection of T cell receptor beta chains follows, all from one sample in a study of regulatory T cells in long-lasting Graves disease. TCRdb re-derived calls from the multiplex PCR reads in MiXCR, one entry per CDR3 protein. The table records about 430,000 distinct CDR3 sequences, 21% of them present only once. The source was peripheral blood mononuclear cells (PBMCs), collected when the disease was refractory, from a patient treated with antithyroid drugs. The receptors were sampled from a female donor with Graves disease. Each CDR3 is given with its conserved first and last residue. Fields, in order: clone size, D gene, V gene, J gene, CDR3 DNA, CDR3 protein. A D gene is named only where the DNA matches it firmly. Clone size is given for some rows only: seen once, a few or many times, or a class if the clone is expanded.

few	NA	TRBV20-1	TRBJ2-2	TGCAGTGCTAGAGGCCAGACTATCAACACCGGGGAGCTGTTTTTT	CSARGQTINTGELFF
many	NA	TRBV19	TRBJ2-5	TGTGCCAGTAGACGGGGTTCGGAGACCCAGTACTTC	CASRRGSETQYF
NA	TRBD1	TRBV11-2	TRBJ1-2	TGTGCCAGCAGCCCCGGACAGGGATTCTATGGCTACACCTTC	CASSPGQGFYGYTF
many	TRBD1	TRBV12-3/TRBV12-4	TRBJ2-5	TGTGCCAGCACTTCGACAGGGGGGGAGACCCAGTACTTC	CASTSTGGETQYF
many	NA	TRBV3-1	TRBJ2-7	TGTGCCAGCAGCCTGGACGAGGGGGAGCAGTACTTC	CASSLDEGEQYF
many	NA	TRBV19	TRBJ2-5	TGTGCCAGTAGTATCGGACCGAAAGGGACACCGCAAGAGACCCAGTACTTC	CASSIGPKGTPQETQYF
many	NA	TRBV29-1	TRBJ1-1	TGCAGCGTTGGGGCAGGGCTTTACACTGAAGCTTTCTTT	CSVGAGLYTEAFF
many	TRBD1	TRBV12-3/TRBV12-4	TRBJ1-5	TGTGCCAGCAGTTTGGATCAAGGGGGCATAGCCTACTATCAGCCCCAGCATTTT	CASSLDQGGIAYYQPQHF
once	TRBD2	TRBV15	TRBJ2-5	TGTGCCACCAGCGGACCGGGACTAGCGGGACGGGAGACCCAGTACTTC	CATSGPGLAGRETQYF
NA	NA	TRBV13	TRBJ1-2	TGTGCCAGCAGCTTAGGACAGGTGGAGTTTGTAGGTGGCTACACCTTC	CASSLGQVEFVGGYTF
many	TRBD1	TRBV12-3/TRBV12-4	TRBJ2-5	TGTGCCAGCAGTTTCAAGGGGGCCGAGACCCAGTACTTC	CASSFKGAETQYF